These T cell receptor beta chains were read from a single sample in a study of blood T cell repertoires in COVID-19. The table came from immunoSEQ multiplex PCR; TCRdb's copy has only in-frame clones and leaves some out. The top ten clones hold roughly 20% of a sample with 160,000 or so clones, approximately 86% of them seen once. What was sequenced was PBMCs or T cells enriched from blood (not recorded which). The receptors come from a man aged 60-69 years who had recovered from COVID-19. Each CDR3 is given without its conserved first and last residue.

TRBJ1-3 | TRBV3-1/TRBV3-2 | ASSPTGAGNTIY
TRBJ1-2 | TRBV27 | ASGDLGQRSYGYT
TRBJ2-7 | TRBV10-3 | ATAGGYEQY
TRBJ2-5 | TRBV7-2 | ASSSPSGGETQY
TRBJ1-3 | TRBV11-3 | ASSITGGTIY
TRBJ1-3 | TRBV29-1 | SVEDPRQVGNTIY
TRBJ2-3 | TRBV7-2 | ASSPGLATGTDTQY
TRBJ1-6 | TRBV28 | ASQGGPNNSPLH
TRBJ2-7 | TRBV6-5 | ASSPSGTGGYEQY
TRBJ1-6 | TRBV28 | ASSSPLQGQGSPLH
TRBJ2-4 | TRBV14 | ASSHRDRNIQY
TRBJ1-6 | TRBV18 | ASSPRPQGQWDNSPLH
TRBJ1-1 | TRBV5-1 | ASSLDRANTEAF
TRBJ2-1 | TRBV27 | ASSGLSSGKYNEQF
TRBJ1-6 | TRBV9 | ASSALQDSPLH
TRBJ2-5 | TRBV7-2 | ASSAAPGQPKETQY
TRBJ2-3 | TRBV29-1 | SVAGNGVTDTQY
TRBJ2-6 | TRBV12-3/TRBV12-4 | ASNRGANVLT
TRBJ1-5 | TRBV7-9 | ASSLVTGDRAQPQH
TRBJ2-7 | TRBV2 | ASRARTSAALYEQY
TRBJ2-6 | TRBV7-6 | ASSLRGGSGANVLT
TRBJ1-5 | TRBV20-1 | SASRGPASNQPQH
TRBJ1-6 | TRBV18 | ASSRLSGAYNSPLH
TRBJ2-1 | TRBV7-2 | ASSLGPSSGGYNEQF
TRBJ2-3 | TRBV14 | ASRPLSASGSTDTQY
TRBJ2-1 | TRBV18 | ASSKPLDSSRSYNEQF
TRBJ1-1 | TRBV11-2 | ASSPAGVNTEAF
TRBJ1-4 | TRBV6-5 | ASRSTGEPNEKLF
TRBJ2-2 | TRBV13 | ASSPRQGVITGELF
TRBJ2-7 | TRBV7-2 | ASSSRTSGAVNEQY
TRBJ2-7 | TRBV11-3 | ASSSGGIGEQY
TRBJ2-1 | TRBV4-1 | ASSQDASLWQEQF
TRBJ2-5 | TRBV27 | ASRDRARETQY
TRBJ2-5 | TRBV5-1 | ASSLAAAVQETQY
TRBJ1-5 | TRBV7-9 | ASSLWQGLDQPQH
TRBJ2-1 | TRBV7-2 | ASSLSGGNNEQF
TRBJ1-5 | TRBV11-2 | ASSLGDRILNQPQH
TRBJ2-7 | TRBV19 | ASSMRDRSSGQY
TRBJ2-3 | TRBV9 | ASSVPSGGAGADTQY
TRBJ2-3 | TRBV9 | ASSNEGPDTQY
TRBJ2-3 | TRBV3-1/TRBV3-2 | ASSRTSGGAIDTQY
TRBJ1-5 | TRBV11-1 | ASTHLERGYQPQH
TRBJ1-4 | TRBV7-8 | ASSYRQGGEKLF
TRBJ2-2 | TRBV12-3/TRBV12-4 | ASSPSGELF
TRBJ2-7 | TRBV5-1 | ASSLRDRGAYEQY
TRBJ1-1 | TRBV11-2 | ASSRIWSVNTEAF
TRBJ2-3 | TRBV5-1 | ASSWGQGGADTQY
TRBJ1-2 | TRBV28 | ASSYGGGLYGYT
TRBJ2-3 | TRBV2 | ASSEARLGAQGTDTQY
TRBJ1-1 | TRBV5-5 | ASSLGDRVVTEAF
TRBJ2-1 | TRBV5-6 | ASSSQTSGYYNEQF
TRBJ2-1 | TRBV11-1 | ASSPPGQGAF
TRBJ1-1 | TRBV2 | ASSPNRGNTEAF
TRBJ1-5 | TRBV12-3/TRBV12-4 | ASSSTGGAQH
TRBJ2-7 | TRBV4-2 | ASGSERAGHYEQY
TRBJ1-1 | TRBV9 | ASSVEMEWAEAF
TRBJ2-2 | TRBV19 | ASSHEDRGWTGELF
TRBJ1-2 | TRBV28 | ASQEEGDGYT
TRBJ2-7 | TRBV19 | ASSILLGGSYEQY